This T cell receptor (beta chain) was profiled in a study of cytomegalovirus exposure and HLA in healthy donors. General study results and limits: The likely explanation for a cluster of highly shared sequence variants was sequencing artifact. Accurate prediction of HLA-A and HLA-B alleles (for most subjects) was reportedly achieved from TCR beta sequences. Versus the roughly 640-donor mean, an Asian-associated ancestry cluster reportedly showed fewer N-insertions in a later analysis. Most observed TCR sequences were rare, whereas some public TCRs were detected in many donors.

For this clone: Antigen: not known.

The CDR3 covers 14 residues. Germline assignment: CDR1 SGHAT and CDR2 FQNNGV. V gave up 5 bases and J gave up 4 bases, with 14 bases separating them. PCR amplification relied on 60 Vbeta primers (plus 13 Jbeta primers). Some clones are missing from TCRdb's copy, which holds only in-frame ones; the method was immunoSEQ multiplex PCR. Among 200,000 to 250,000 clones listed, 70% to 85% were seen once. The clonotype comes from a woman aged 40 to 50 in good health and CMV-seronegative. The chain recombines TRBV11-2 with TRBJ1-2; D is possibly TRBD1 (5 bases). Sequencing was done on a sample of PBMCs. The CDR3 nucleotides are TGTGCCAGCAGCCAGATGGTGGGGGGCTATGGCTACACCTTC. It specifies CASSQMVGGYGYTF.